The sequence of this TCR beta chain was determined in a study of shared clonotypes between healthy human individuals. Study information: Three plates each covered CD4 naive and memory; CD8 naive two, CD8 memory one. Whole-study results and caveats: Depth of sequencing was expected to influence donor clonotype sharing.

In regard to this clone: Its cognate antigen is unknown.

The method was immunoSEQ multiplex PCR; TCRdb's version includes in-frame clones alone and lacks a portion of them. Of roughly 2 million clones in the sample, about 95% are singletons; the top ten hold 1% to 1.3%. Germline V lookup: CDR1 SGHDT, CDR2 YYEEEE. Trimming left V 5 bases short and J 4 bases short, with 16 bases between. This CDR3 has 14 residues. Terminally differentiated effector memory CD45RA+ cells were left out of the naive CD8 fraction, which was CD45RO-negative and positively selected for CCR7. The sample comprised naive CD8+ T cells sorted from blood. This sequence originates from a man aged 18 to 35 in good health. The chain uses TRBV5-6 and TRBJ2-7; D might be TRBD1 (5 bases). CDR3 nucleotides: TGTGCCAGCAGTTATTACCCGACAGCTTACGAGCAGTACTTC. This gives the protein CASSYYPTAYEQYF.